This is a list of T cell receptor beta chains from one sample in a study of cytomegalovirus exposure and HLA in healthy donors. Sequenced by immunoSEQ multiplex PCR; TCRdb stores in-frame clones only, minus some. Seen here are over 95,000 clones, roughly 80% observed once, and the top ten hold approximately 7.7%. Sequencing used PBMCs. Every receptor here comes from a female donor in good health and CMV-seronegative. Each CDR3 is given with its conserved first and last residue. The D gene is left open where the match is weak. Rows may omit the clone size; those that give it use once, few, many or a size class.

V gene	J gene	clone size	D gene	CDR3 DNA	CDR3 protein
TRBV5-1	TRBJ1-1	-	TRBD1	TGCGCCAGCAGCTGGGGGGACAGTCTTAACACTGAAGCTTTCTTT	CASSWGDSLNTEAFF
TRBV5-4	TRBJ2-7	-	TRBD2	TGTGCCAGCAGCTTGGAGATTCGCGGGAGCTCCTACGAGCAGTACTTC	CASSLEIRGSSYEQYF
TRBV19	TRBJ2-1	-	-	TGTGCCAGTAGCCACAAGAGGAGGGTTGTGAATGAGCAGTTCTTC	CASSHKRRVVNEQFF
TRBV11-2	TRBJ2-2	-	TRBD2	TGTGCCAGCAGCCCCACGGCGGGACTAGCGGGCGGGGAGCTGTTTTTT	CASSPTAGLAGGELFF
TRBV13	TRBJ2-7	-	TRBD2	TGTGCCAGCAGCACTAGCGGGAGCGACTACGAGCAGTACTTC	CASSTSGSDYEQYF
TRBV2	TRBJ2-1	-	TRBD1	TGTGCCAGCAGCCCTCAGGGACAGGGGGCGGTTAATGAGCAGTTCTTC	CASSPQGQGAVNEQFF
TRBV13	TRBJ1-2	-	-	TGTGCCAGCAGTGAAAGTAGTCAGGATGGTGGCGTGAACTATGGCTACACCTTC	CASSESSQDGGVNYGYTF
TRBV5-1	TRBJ2-7	-	TRBD2	TGCGCCAGCTATGAGGAACGGGGGGGAGGCGAGCAGTACTTC	CASYEERGGGEQYF
TRBV7-9	TRBJ1-2	-	-	TGTTCCAGCAGCTTTAACAGCCTCGACTATGGCTACACCTTC	CSSSFNSLDYGYTF
TRBV7-3	TRBJ2-7	-	TRBD1	TGTGCCAGCAGTTCGACAGGGGGTGGCGAGCAGTACTTC	CASSSTGGGEQYF
TRBV9	TRBJ1-1	-	-	TGTGCCAGCAGCGCCCCGGGGGCGCGGGGGACTGAAGCTTTCTTT	CASSAPGARGTEAFF
TRBV4-1	TRBJ1-1	-	-	TGCGCCAGCAGCCACCCAGTAAACACTGAAGCTTTCTTT	CASSHPVNTEAFF
TRBV19	TRBJ1-4	-	-	TGTGCCAGTAGAACAGGGAATGAAAAACTGTTTTTT	CASRTGNEKLFF
TRBV10-3	TRBJ1-5	-	-	TGTGCCATGGGGGGGGGCAATCAGCCCCAGCATTTT	CAMGGGNQPQHF
TRBV5-1	TRBJ1-1	-	-	TGCGCCAGCAGCTTGGCAACTATACAGGGAGAAGCTTTCTTT	CASSLATIQGEAFF
TRBV11-3	TRBJ1-2	few	-	TGTGCCAGCAGCTTCTACGGGGATGGCTACACCTTC	CASSFYGDGYTF
TRBV4-1	TRBJ2-5	-	-	TGCGCCAGCAGCCAAGAAGGGGGTTGGGGGGAGACCCAGTACTTC	CASSQEGGWGETQYF
TRBV11-1	TRBJ1-6	-	TRBD1	TGTGCCAGCAGCTCTTCGACAGGGTTCTCACCCCTCCACTTT	CASSSSTGFSPLHF
TRBV6-5	TRBJ1-1	-	-	TGTGCCAGTAGGAGGACAGTGAACACTGAAGCTTTCTTT	CASRRTVNTEAFF
TRBV9	TRBJ1-3	once	-	TGTGCCAGCAGCCCCGCCGGGAGCAACTCTGGAAACACCATATATTTT	CASSPAGSNSGNTIYF
TRBV5-8	TRBJ2-2	-	TRBD2	TGTGCCAGCAGCTATACTCCCGCGGGGGGGGGATCTATCACCGGGGAGCTGTTTTTT	CASSYTPAGGGSITGELFF
TRBV5-4	TRBJ1-1	few	-	TGTGCCAGCCTGGGGGCCAACACTGAAGCTTTCTTT	CASLGANTEAFF
TRBV29-1	TRBJ1-4	-	-	TGCAGCGCCGGGGGGGGTTATCGGGAAAAACTGTTTTTT	CSAGGGYREKLFF
TRBV6-5	TRBJ1-2	-	TRBD1	TGTGCCAGCAGTTATGGCAGGGGGCGAAGCTATGGCTACACCTTC	CASSYGRGRSYGYTF
TRBV11-2	TRBJ2-7	-	TRBD1	TGTGCCAGCAGCTCCCCCCGTGGGACAGCAAAAAATTACGAGCAGTACTTC	CASSSPRGTAKNYEQYF
TRBV2	TRBJ2-5	-	TRBD2	TGTGCCAGCAGGAGGGAGCGGGAGCGGGAGACCCAGTACTTC	CASRRERERETQYF